The 31 T cell receptor beta chains given below trace back to one sample, sequenced in a study of T cells in Graves' hyperthyroidism and ophthalmopathy. RNA transcripts gave rise to amplified TCR beta CDR3 regions. TCR CDR3 regions were first amplified by RT-PCR with HTBI primers. TCRdb redid the calling of the multiplex PCR reads with MiXCR, one entry per CDR3 protein. The table includes under 400,000 distinct CDR3 sequences, approximately 13% detected once. Sequenced input: blood. The source of these receptors is a woman aged 18-30 years with Graves' hyperthyroidism.

As for this clonotype: One junction end does not reproduce the germline sequence, and a read error may be involved. V gene TRBV20-1 combines with J gene TRBJ2-5; 8 bases are shared with TRBD2. Germline CDR1 DFQATT, CDR2 SNEGSKA (reference sequence). The CDR3 is 16 amino acids. In DNA, the CDR3 is TGCAGTGCTTCCCGGGGGGGCGGGGGTACCCAAGAGACCCAGCACTTC. Amino acids: CSASRGGGGTQETQHF.

This clonotype was recorded at least ten times. The CDR3 sequence is CASRAGLYNSPLHF. As DNA, the CDR3 is TGTGCCAGCAGGGCGGGACTGTATAATTCACCCCTCCACTTT. The rearrangement uses TRBV2 and TRBJ1-6; possibly TRBD1 for D (5 bases). The CDR3 has 14 residues. Between the trimmed V and J ends, which lost 6 bases and 4 bases, there was a span of 10 bases. Germline V CDR1 and CDR2: SNHLY, FYNNEI.

A few counts support this clonotype. The chain carries TRBV20-1 and TRBJ1-4; no clear D. Trimming took off 0 bases at V and 2 bases at J, with 19 bases between the two ends. The CDR3 is 18 residues long. Germline CDR1 and CDR2: DFQATT and SNEGSKA (reference sequence). CDR3 in DNA: TGCAGTGCTAGAGAAGTTCGGTGGAAGGGAGCGACTAATGAAAAACTGTTTTTT. This encodes CSAREVRWKGATNEKLFF.

This sequence joins TRBV27 and TRBJ1-2; 7 bases match TRBD1. The CDR3 runs to 15 residues. After removal of 8 bases from V and 4 bases from J, the junction contained 13 bases not matched to a gene. Germline V gives CDR1 MNHEY, CDR2 SMNVEV (reference sequence). The CDR3 DNA is TGTGCCAGCGGATCCACCGGACAGGAACCCTATGGCTACACCTTC. This gives the protein CASGSTGQEPYGYTF.

Ten or more counts support this clonotype. This sequence joins TRBV11-1 and TRBJ1-1; D perhaps matches TRBD1 (6 bases). V lost 6 bases, J lost 6 bases, and 17 bases lay in between. The CDR3 consists of 14 residues. CDR1 is SGHAT, CDR2 FQDESV, per germline (reference sequence). CDR3 residues: CASRISRGAAEAFF. The CDR3 bases are TGTGCCAGCAGAATTAGCAGGGGTGCCGCTGAAGCTTTCTTT.

This clonotype was detected ten times or more. This chain links TRBV18 with TRBJ2-5; a possible D gene is TRBD1 (6 bases). This CDR3 has 14 amino acids. The germline V gene encodes CDR1 KGHSH and CDR2 LQKENI. Trimming left V 3 bases short and J 0 bases short, with 8 bases between. CDR3 residues: CASSPGTNQETQYF. In DNA, the CDR3 is TGTGCCAGCTCACCCGGGACAAACCAAGAGACCCAGTACTTC.

The genes are TRBV5-8 and TRBJ2-7; D is ambiguous. Trimming took 5 bases from V and 3 from J, leaving 12 bases between them. CDR1 and CDR2 from the germline V gene are SGHTS and YDEGEE. This CDR3 comprises 13 residues. The CDR3, as DNA: TGTGCCAGCAGGTTGTGGGGTTTCTACGAGCAGTACTTC. It codes for CASRLWGFYEQYF.

This clonotype was seen repeatedly, ten times or more. The DNA for the CDR3 is TGTGCCAGCTCACCTGACAGGGAGGATCAGCCCCAGCATTTT. As protein: CASSPDREDQPQHF. This sequence joins TRBV18 and TRBJ1-5; 7 bases align to TRBD1. CDR1 is KGHSH, CDR2 LQKENI, per germline. With 3 bases clipped from V and 5 bases from J, the junction kept 4 bases outside the gene matches. This CDR3 contains 14 residues. The complete variable domain, with remaining parts taken from reference TRBV18 and TRBJ1-5, reads NAGVMQNPRHLVRRRGQEARLRCSPMKGHSHVYWYRQLPEEGLKFMVYLQKENIIDESGMPKERFSAEFPKEGPSILRIQQVVRGDSAAYFCASSPDREDQPQHFGDGTRLSIL.

The chain recombines TRBV20-1 with TRBJ2-7; the D is unclear. The germline CDR1 and CDR2 sequences are DFQATT and SNEGSKA (reference sequence). V was clipped by 1 base and J by 0 bases, with 10 bases between them. The CDR3 is 14 amino acids. CDR3 protein: CSARGPKSSYEQYF. Written as DNA, the CDR3 is TGCAGTGCTAGAGGGCCGAAGAGCTCCTACGAGCAGTACTTC.

The rearrangement uses TRBV24-1 and TRBJ1-2; 10 bases line up with TRBD1. The germline V gene has CDR1 KGHDR and CDR2 SFDVKD. This CDR3 region has 15 residues. V gave up 3 bases and J gave up 6 bases; unmatched junction bases: 6. CDR3 bases: TGTGCCACCAGTGATAGACAGGGGGCGATCAATGGCTACACCTTC. As protein: CATSDRQGAINGYTF.

This clonotype appeared a few times. A clone one base away is much larger, so this may be a read error. This chain links TRBV28 with TRBJ2-7; maybe TRBD1 (6 bases). Germline-derived CDR1 and CDR2 are MDHEN and SYDVKM. V lost 2 bases to trimming and J lost 6 bases, with 11 bases between them. CDR3 length equals 13 residues. The CDR3 is CASSLDRPAEQYF. The CDR3 nucleotides are TGTGCCAGCAGTTTAGACAGGCCAGCCGAGCAGTACTTC.

This clonotype was counted at least ten times. This chain links TRBV24-1 with TRBJ1-2; perhaps TRBD1 as D (5 bases). This CDR3 has 11 residues. Trimming removed 9 bases at V and 6 bases at J, with 10 bases between. CDR1 KGHDR and CDR2 SFDVKD come from the germline V gene. The CDR3 loop is CATGRGDGYTF. The CDR3 DNA is TGTGCCACCGGTAGGGGTGATGGCTACACCTTC.

This chain uses TRBV19 with TRBJ1-1; D is unresolved. This CDR3 region has 14 residues. Germline V lookup: CDR1 LNHDA, CDR2 SQIVND (reference sequence). The V and J ends lost 5 bases and 1 base respectively, with 11 bases between them. The DNA for the CDR3 is TGTGCCAGTAGTGCCGGACGGAGGAACACTGAAGCTTTCTTT. This codes for CASSAGRRNTEAFF.

The chain joins TRBV4-2 to TRBJ2-7; tentatively, D is TRBD1 or TRBD2 (6 bases each). Germline CDR1 reads LGHNA; CDR2 reads YNFKEQ. The ends were cut back, 1 base at V and 2 bases at J, with 12 bases in the middle. CDR3 length: 15 residues. CDR3 residues: CASSQGGGNAYEQYF. CDR3 nucleotide sequence: TGTGCCAGCAGCCAAGGAGGGGGGAACGCCTACGAGCAGTACTTC.

The table lists this clonotype with a few counts. V and J are TRBV4-2 and TRBJ1-2, with 7 bases matching TRBD1. The germline V gene encodes CDR1 LGHNA and CDR2 YNFKEQ. The CDR3 sequence is 15 residues long. V lost 0 bases, J lost 8 bases, and 9 bases stayed unmatched. The CDR3 is CASSQEDRAGEGYTF. The CDR3 bases are TGTGCCAGCAGCCAAGAAGACAGGGCCGGGGAAGGCTACACCTTC.

This clonotype has ten or more counts. The chain links TRBV2 to TRBJ2-7, with no clear D. V lost 7 bases, J lost 2 bases, and 9 bases lay in between. The CDR3 consists of 12 residues. Germline V gene data show CDR1 as SNHLY and CDR2 as FYNNEI. Written as DNA, the CDR3 is TGTGCCAGCACGAACAGCGCCTACGAGCAGTACTTC. Translation gives CASTNSAYEQYF.

In this sample, this clonotype turned up many times. The J gene is TRBJ1-2, the V gene TRBV2; D unresolved. This CDR3 spans 11 amino acids. CDR1 is SNHLY and CDR2 is FYNNEI in the germline V gene. V dropped 3 bases and J dropped 4 bases, with 3 bases sitting between them. The CDR3 sequence is CASSEVYGYTF. In DNA form, the CDR3 reads TGTGCCAGCAGTGAGGTCTATGGCTACACCTTC.

This clonotype showed up many times. The rearrangement links TRBV4-1 to TRBJ2-1; 7 bases agree with TRBD2. The V gene's germline CDR1 is MGHRA and CDR2 YSYEKL. The CDR3 sequence is 19 residues long. J was trimmed by 5 bases and V by 2 bases; bases with no gene match: 18. The CDR3 nucleotides are TGCGCCAGCAGCCAAACCCGCCCGGGACTACCAAGGGAGGACAATGAGCAGTTCTTC. This codes for CASSQTRPGLPREDNEQFF.

This sequence joins TRBV5-1 and TRBJ1-2; tentatively, D is TRBD1 (6 bases). The germline gives CDR1 SGHRS, CDR2 YFSETQ. The CDR3 length is 17 residues. Trimming took 4 bases from V and 1 from J, leaving 20 bases between them. The CDR3 region is CASSRGAQGYLNYGYTF. CDR3 DNA: TGCGCCAGCAGCCGAGGGGCACAGGGTTACCTTAACTATGGCTACACCTTC.

This clonotype was detected many times. The chain carries TRBV30 and TRBJ2-3; D ambiguous. This CDR3 has 16 residues. Trimming cost V 2 bases and J 3 bases, with 18 bases left between them. CDR1 GTSNPN and CDR2 SVGIG come from the germline V gene (reference sequence). CDR3 DNA: TGTGCCTGGAGTTCACCCACCGCCCCATCAACAGATACGCAGTATTTT. Its protein product is CAWSSPTAPSTDTQYF.

The table lists this clonotype with many counts. The chain is built from TRBV5-1 and TRBJ1-6, with TRBD1 matching 7 bases. The trim removed 4 bases at V and 7 bases at J, leaving 5 bases unmatched. This CDR3 has 14 amino acids. From germline, CDR1 is SGHRS and CDR2 YFSETQ. CDR3 DNA sequence: TGCGCCAGCAGCACGGGACAGCAAAATTCACCCCTCCACTTT. It codes for CASSTGQQNSPLHF.

This clonotype has just a few counts. The gene calls are TRBV24-1 and TRBJ1-5; D perhaps matches TRBD1 (5 bases). The V end was cut by 4 bases, the J end by 2 bases, with 14 bases between. Germline V CDR1 and CDR2: KGHDR, SFDVKD. This CDR3 spans 16 amino acids. This CDR3 is CATSDGILRGNQPQHF. CDR3 sequence (DNA): TGTGCCACCAGTGACGGGATACTCAGGGGCAATCAGCCCCAGCATTTT.

This clonotype has a count of ten or more. This chain's CDR3 is CSARSSGDTYEQYF. DNA of the CDR3: TGCAGTGCTAGATCTAGCGGGGATACCTACGAGCAGTACTTC. The chain is built from TRBV20-1 and TRBJ2-7; 9 bases align to TRBD2. Germline CDR1 and CDR2: DFQATT and SNEGSKA (reference sequence). Unmatched junction bases numbered 4, after V lost 2 bases and J lost 2 bases. The CDR3 is 14 amino acids.

This clonotype was seen many times. CDR3 in DNA: TGCAGCGTCCAGGACAGGGCCGGCTCCTACGAGCAGTACTTC. This sequence encodes CSVQDRAGSYEQYF. The chain joins TRBV29-1 to TRBJ2-7, with 8 bases matching TRBD1. This CDR3 has 14 residues. V shed 6 bases and J 0 bases; nucleotides not matched to a gene: 7. Germline values: CDR1 SQVTM, CDR2 ANQGSEA.

This rearrangement joins TRBV3-1 to TRBJ2-2; TRBD1 matches 8 bases. J lost 5 bases, V lost 4 bases, and 12 bases had no gene match. This CDR3 region has 17 residues. The germline V gene has CDR1 LGHDT and CDR2 YNNKEL (reference sequence). The DNA of the CDR3 is TGTGCCAGCAGCCTCGCGGTTGGACAGGGAAGGACCGGGGAGCTGTTTTTT. Its translation is CASSLAVGQGRTGELFF.

The sample holds many counts of this clonotype. This chain joins TRBV20-1 and TRBJ2-3; maybe TRBD2 (5 bases). V gave up 0 bases and J gave up 8 bases, with 12 bases separating them. This CDR3 is built from 13 residues. CDR1 and CDR2 from the germline V gene are DFQATT and SNEGSKA (reference sequence). The CDR3 sequence: CSARDFRTVTQYF. CDR3 sequence (DNA): TGCAGTGCTAGAGATTTTAGGACTGTTACGCAGTATTTT.

This clonotype was seen a handful of times. V and J are TRBV30 and TRBJ2-7, with TRBD2 matching 7 bases. Germline V CDR1 and CDR2: GTSNPN, SVGIG (reference sequence). After removal of 4 bases from V and 3 bases from J, the junction contained 6 bases not matched to a gene. The CDR3 length is 13 residues. DNA for the CDR3: TGTGCCTGGAAACCAGCGGGACGCTACGAGCAGTACTTC. This encodes CAWKPAGRYEQYF.

V is TRBV18 and J is TRBJ1-3; the D gene is possibly TRBD1 (6 bases). CDR3 length: 17 amino acids. CDR1 and CDR2 (germline): KGHSH, LQKENI. V dropped 0 bases and J dropped 0 bases, with 12 bases sitting between them. The CDR3 protein is CASSPPAGASSGNTIYF. The CDR3 coding sequence is TGTGCCAGCTCACCACCGGCAGGGGCAAGCTCTGGAAACACCATATATTTT.

This clonotype appeared a few times. The chain carries TRBV18 and TRBJ2-5, with D possibly being TRBD1 (7 bases). In germline, CDR1 is KGHSH, CDR2 LQKENI. V was shortened by 3 bases and J by 8 bases, with 25 bases between the two germline ends. CDR3 length equals 17 residues. The CDR3 sequence: CASSPARTTGESFTQYF. The CDR3 coding sequence is TGTGCCAGCTCACCTGCTAGGACTACAGGGGAAAGTTTCACCCAGTACTTC.

The table lists this clonotype with many counts. This chain links TRBV7-6 with TRBJ2-1; the D gene is possibly TRBD1 (5 bases). CDR1 and CDR2 from the germline V gene are SGHVS and FNYEAQ. This CDR3 comprises 13 residues. Deletions cut 4 bases from V and 6 bases from J, with 10 bases between. The CDR3 region is CASSSDNTNEQFF. The CDR3 bases are TGTGCCAGCAGCTCGGACAATACCAATGAGCAGTTCTTC.

To note about this clonotype: A much larger clonotype is one base distant, so this may be a read error. V and J are TRBV18 and TRBJ1-2; weak D call: TRBD1 (6 bases). Germline-derived CDR1 and CDR2 are KGHSH and LQKENI. CDR3 size: 14 residues. The CDR3 DNA is TGTGCCAGCGCAATAGACAGGCTTAACCATGGCTACACCTTC. Its protein is CASAIDRLNHGYTF. Together with reference TRBV18 and TRBJ1-2, the CDR3 gives the full variable domain: NAGVMQNPRHLVRRRGQEARLRCSPMKGHSHVYWYRQLPEEGLKFMVYLQKENIIDESGMPKERFSAEFPKEGPSILRIQQVVRGDSAAYFCASAIDRLNHGYTFGSGTRLTVV.